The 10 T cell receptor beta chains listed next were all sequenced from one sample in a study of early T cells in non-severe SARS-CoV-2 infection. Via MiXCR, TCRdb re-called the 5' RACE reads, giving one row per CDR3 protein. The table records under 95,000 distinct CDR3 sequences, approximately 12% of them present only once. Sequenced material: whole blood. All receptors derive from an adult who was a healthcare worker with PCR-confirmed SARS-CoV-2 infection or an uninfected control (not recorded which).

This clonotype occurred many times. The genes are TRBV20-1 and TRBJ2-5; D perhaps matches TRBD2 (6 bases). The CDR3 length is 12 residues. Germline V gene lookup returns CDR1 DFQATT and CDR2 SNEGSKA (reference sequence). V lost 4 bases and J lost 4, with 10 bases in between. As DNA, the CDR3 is TGCAGTGCTACGAAGGGAGGAGAGACCCAGTACTTC. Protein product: CSATKGGETQYF.

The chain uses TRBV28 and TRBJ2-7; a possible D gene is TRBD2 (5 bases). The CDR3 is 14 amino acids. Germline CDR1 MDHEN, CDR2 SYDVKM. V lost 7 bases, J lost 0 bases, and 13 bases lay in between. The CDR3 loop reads CASMQRATSYEQYF. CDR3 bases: TGTGCCAGCATGCAGAGGGCCACCTCCTACGAGCAGTACTTC.

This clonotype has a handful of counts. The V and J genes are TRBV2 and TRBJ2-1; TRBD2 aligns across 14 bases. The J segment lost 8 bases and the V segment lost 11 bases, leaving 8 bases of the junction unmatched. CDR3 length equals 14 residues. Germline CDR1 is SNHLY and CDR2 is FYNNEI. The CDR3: CAYIGTSGSYEQFF. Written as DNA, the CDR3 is TGTGCCTATATCGGGACTAGCGGGAGTTATGAGCAGTTCTTC.

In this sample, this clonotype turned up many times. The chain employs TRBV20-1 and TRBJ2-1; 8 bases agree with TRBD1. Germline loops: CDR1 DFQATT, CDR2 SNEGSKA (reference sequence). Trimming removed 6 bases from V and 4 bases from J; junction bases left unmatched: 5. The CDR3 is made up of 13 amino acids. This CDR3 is CSAPRDRYNEQFF. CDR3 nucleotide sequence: TGCAGTGCCCCCCGGGACAGGTACAATGAGCAGTTCTTC.

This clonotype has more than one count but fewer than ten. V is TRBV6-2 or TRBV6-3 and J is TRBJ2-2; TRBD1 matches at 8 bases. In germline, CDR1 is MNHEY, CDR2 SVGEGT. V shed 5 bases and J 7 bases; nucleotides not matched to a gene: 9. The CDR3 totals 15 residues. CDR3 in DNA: TGTGCCAGCAGTCTCCCGGACAGGGCCATCGGGGAGCTGTTTTTT. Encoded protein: CASSLPDRAIGELFF.

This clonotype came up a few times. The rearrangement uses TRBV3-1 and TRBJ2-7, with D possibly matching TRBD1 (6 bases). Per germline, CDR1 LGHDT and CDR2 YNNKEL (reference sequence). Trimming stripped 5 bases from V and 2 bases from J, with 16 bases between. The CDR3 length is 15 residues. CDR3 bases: TGTGCCAGCAGCGCCCGACAGGCCGCTACCTACGAGCAGTACTTC. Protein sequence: CASSARQAATYEQYF.

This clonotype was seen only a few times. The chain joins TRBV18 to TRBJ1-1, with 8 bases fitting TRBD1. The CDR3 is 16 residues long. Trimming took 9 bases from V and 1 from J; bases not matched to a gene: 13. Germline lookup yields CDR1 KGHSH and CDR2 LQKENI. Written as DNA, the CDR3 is TGTGCCAGTTCTTCCCTACGGGACAGGACGAACACTGAAGCTTTCTTT. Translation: CASSSLRDRTNTEAFF. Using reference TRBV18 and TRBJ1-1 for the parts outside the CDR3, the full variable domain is NAGVMQNPRHLVRRRGQEARLRCSPMKGHSHVYWYRQLPEEGLKFMVYLQKENIIDESGMPKERFSAEFPKEGPSILRIQQVVRGDSAAYFCASSSLRDRTNTEAFFGQGTRLTVV.

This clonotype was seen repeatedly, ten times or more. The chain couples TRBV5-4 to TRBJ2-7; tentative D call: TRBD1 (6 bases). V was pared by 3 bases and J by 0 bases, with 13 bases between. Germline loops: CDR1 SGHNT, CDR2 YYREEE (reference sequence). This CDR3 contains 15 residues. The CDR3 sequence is CASSSGQQSSYEQYF. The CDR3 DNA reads TGTGCCAGCAGCTCCGGACAGCAGTCCTCCTACGAGCAGTACTTC.

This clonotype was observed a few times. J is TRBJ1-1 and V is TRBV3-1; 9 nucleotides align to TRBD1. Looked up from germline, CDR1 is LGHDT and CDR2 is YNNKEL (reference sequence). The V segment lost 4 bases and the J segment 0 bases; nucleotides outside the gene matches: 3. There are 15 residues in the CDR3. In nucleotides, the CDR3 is TGTGCCAGCAGCCCGGGACAGGGTTTGAACACTGAAGCTTTCTTT. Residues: CASSPGQGLNTEAFF. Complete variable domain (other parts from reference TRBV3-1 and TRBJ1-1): DTAVSQTPKYLVTQMGNDKSIKCEQNLGHDTMYWYKQDSKKFLKIMFSYNNKELIINETVPNRFSPKSPDKAHLNLHINSLELGDSAVYFCASSPGQGLNTEAFFGQGTRLTVV.

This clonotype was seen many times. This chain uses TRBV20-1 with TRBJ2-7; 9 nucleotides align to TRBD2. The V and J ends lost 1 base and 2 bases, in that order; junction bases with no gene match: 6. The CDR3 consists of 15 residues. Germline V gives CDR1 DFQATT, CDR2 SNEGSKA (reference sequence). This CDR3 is CSARGVKRGAYEQYF. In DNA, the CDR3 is TGCAGTGCTAGAGGTGTGAAGCGGGGGGCCTACGAGCAGTACTTC.